This TCR beta chain comes out of a study of siplizumab effects on memory and regulatory T cells. Data came from immunoSEQ multiplex PCR; TCRdb stores just in-frame clones and leaves some out. The profile shows some 100,000 clones, roughly 96% of them singletons. This clone has just one count. At the DNA level, this CDR3 is encoded by other sequences in the same sample as well. Trimming took 3 bases from V and 6 from J, leaving 11 bases between them. Germline V lookup: CDR1 SQVTM, CDR2 ANQGSEA. This CDR3 spans 13 amino acids. The sample consisted of naive CD4+ T cells sorted from blood. This sequence joins TRBV29-1 and TRBJ1-4; D remains unclear. The sequence derives from a human donor in good health. The CDR3 DNA follows: TGCAGCGTTGATATTGCTAATGATGAAAAACTGTTTTTT. Residues: CSVDIANDEKLFF.